This T cell receptor (beta chain) was retrieved from a study of early stage breast cancer tumors listed by TCRdb under 2017. Background for the entire study: Of the roughly 15 invasive breast tumors, around twelve were found to be estrogen receptor-positive, progesterone receptor-positive and HER2-negative. About 70% of the 12 ER+/PR+/HER2- tumors were invasive ductal carcinomas, while the other four were invasive lobular carcinomas. On average, each sample got 9 to 10-fold read coverage. A total of around 3 million templates, representing some 1.2 million unique clonotypes, were detected across all samples.

The study profiled bulk TCR beta-chain repertoires in matched peripheral blood, tumor and adjacent normal breast tissue taken from about 15 patients with early-stage breast cancer. Before surgery, about 4.5-10 mL of whole blood was collected in EDTA tubes and processed within 2 hours. Peripheral blood mononuclear cells were isolated by Ficoll-Paque centrifugation in SepMate-50 tubes. For storage in liquid nitrogen, PBMCs were cryopreserved as aliquots of 2 to 4 million cells in approximately 90% FBS with about 10% DMSO. The Qiagen AllPrep DNA/RNA Mini kit was used for genomic DNA extraction. Each sample was amplified in two independent genomic DNA replicates, using approximately 550 ng for blood and around 1.5 ug for tumor or normal breast. TCRB sequencing of genomic DNA was carried out with the ImmunoSeq Intro kit according to the manufacturer's instructions. Multiplex PCR ran 30 to 40 cycles with proprietary primers and spike-in control sequences for absolute quantification. An 87-bp fragment spanning the CDR3 and flanking V and J genes was sequenced with single-end 150-bp reads. Seven samples, each with two replicates, were multiplexed per lane of an Illumina MiSeq using version 3.0 chemistry. The paper's data handling went like this. Raw data were processed by the vendor's proprietary pipeline, with both replicates merged into one result per sample. Clonotypes were defined as productive rearrangements sharing the V-gene family, CDR3 amino acid sequence and J-gene segment. To compute clonality, the normalized Shannon entropy (Pielou evenness) of TCRB abundances was subtracted from 1. T cell density was estimated as total templates divided by the number of input cells, with the number of input cells inferred from the DNA input amount. Total repertoire diversity and clonality were estimated with Recon using default parameters. Tumor-enriched clonotypes were defined as having over 0.1% abundance in tumor and at least 32-fold higher abundance than in normal breast. Held by TCRdb, this immuneACCESS table contains in-frame sequences only and omits some clones. Under half of the omission traces to an unresolved V gene where checked; the cause of the rest is unknown. That table is the source of V, J and clone size, and D and trimming were worked out from the DNA. For this sample the table gives approximately 52,000 clones, of which about 83% were detected only once. The leading ten clones occupy around 1.5% of the sample.

What the authors observed across the whole study: Analysis by tumor subtype was prevented by the small cohort size. Compared with adjacent normal breast tissue, tumors had roughly 2.5-fold higher T cell density and higher clonality. Repertoires from blood resembled normal breast more closely than tumor, and using blood as a reference for each tissue separated tumor from normal in 14 of 16 patients. Chain pairing and functional markers such as CD4, CD8 and FOXP3 were missed by bulk genomic DNA sequencing of unsorted cells. Enriched TCRB sequences shared across patients were mostly commonly generated sequences, unlikely to play an important role in the tumor microenvironment.

A remark on this clone: Its binding antigen is unknown. Qualities for individual bases were not recorded, and no much larger clone is one base off.

Here V drops 9 bases and J drops 4 bases, and the junction holds 10 bases not matched to any gene. Counted from cysteine to phenylalanine, this CDR3 has 15 amino acids. Only CDR3 DNA is held: 45 bases, read in frame from base 1. As encoded in the germline V gene, CDR1 is SGHRS while CDR2 is YFSETQ. Sample: blood. The chain employs TRBV5-1 and TRBJ2-5; TRBD1 aligns with 12 central bases. The sequence derives from a person aged 45 to 59 with breast cancer. For the CDR3, the sequence is CATNLGQGAVETQYF. The DNA sequence is given as TGCGCCACCAACTTGGGACAGGGGGCGGTAGAGACCCAGTACTTC.